The 5 T cell receptor beta chains below come from one sample, sequenced in a study of human T cells and chemical hapten exposure. TCRdb itself ran the RACE reads through MiXCR, one entry per CDR3 protein. The sample includes tens of thousands of distinct CDR3 sequences, approximately 9.6% of them seen just once. Documented time point: pre-sensitization, week 0. Treatment noted: therapeutic diphenylcyclopropenone sensitization with weekly scalp DPC. The study extracted total RNA from unfractionated whole blood. Sample: whole blood, taken in connection with sensitization to the hapten diphenylcyclopropenone (DPC). These receptors came from a woman in her 30s with alopecia areata. Some clones in this sample may be carry-over from other donors' samples.

This clonotype appeared a few times. V is TRBV12-3 or TRBV12-4 and J is TRBJ2-3; D is perhaps TRBD1 or TRBD2 (5 bases each). The CDR3 runs to 15 residues. The V end was cut by 5 bases, the J end by 2 bases, with 14 bases between. CDR3 nucleotides: TGTGCCAGCAGTACCCGACGGGGCCCCACAGATACGCAGTATTTT. Translated, it gives CASSTRRGPTDTQYF.

This clonotype was seen at least ten times. The chain employs TRBV29-1 and TRBJ1-1; maybe TRBD1 (5 bases). The CDR3 is made up of 10 amino acids. CDR1 and CDR2 from the germline V gene are SQVTM and ANQGSEA. V was shortened by 4 bases and J by 7 bases, with 7 bases between the two germline ends. The CDR3 region is CSVGGGEAFF. The CDR3 DNA follows: TGCAGCGTTGGGGGCGGTGAAGCTTTCTTT.

This clonotype was observed a handful of times. This rearrangement joins TRBV10-3 to TRBJ1-5; D unresolved. V lost 6 bases, J lost 0 bases, and 12 bases lay in between. CDR1 and CDR2 (germline): ENHRY, SYGVKD. The CDR3 contains 15 residues. Here the CDR3 DNA reads TGTGCCATCAGCCAACGGTCAGATAGCAATCAGCCCCAGCATTTT. Translation gives CAISQRSDSNQPQHF.

This clonotype was seen ten or more times. This chain connects TRBV4-2 to TRBJ2-2; the match to TRBD1 covers 7 bases. The CDR3 contains 15 residues. V lost 4 bases, J lost 1 base, and 3 bases stayed unmatched. Per the germline V gene, CDR1 is LGHNA and CDR2 is YNFKEQ. The CDR3 region is CASSPGTVNTGELFF. The CDR3, as DNA: TGTGCCAGCAGCCCCGGGACAGTGAACACCGGGGAGCTGTTTTTT.

This chain links TRBV28 with TRBJ1-2, with no clear D. The V and J ends lost 7 bases and 2 bases respectively, with 5 bases between them. CDR3 length equals 11 residues. Germline lookup yields CDR1 MDHEN and CDR2 SYDVKM. The CDR3 spells CASTANYGYTF. The CDR3 coding sequence is TGTGCCAGCACGGCCAACTATGGCTACACCTTC.